The 23 T cell receptor beta chains presented below share a single source sample, sequenced in a study of cytomegalovirus exposure and HLA in healthy donors (dated by TCRdb to 2016 to 2017). Library creation used the immunoSEQ multiplex PCR assay. The multiplex PCR relied on a mix of 60 forward primers for TCR Vbeta segments and 13 reverse primers for TCR Jbeta segments. TCRdb obtained this table from immuneACCESS and retained in-frame rearrangements with V and J assigned. These tables miss some clones; where compared with another copy, unresolved V genes account for less than half of the shortfall, and the remainder is unexplained. This sample gives some 150,000 clones in total; 74% of them show up just once. The leading ten clones occupy 2% to 2.5% of the sample. The sample comprised PBMCs. These receptors were obtained from a man aged 25 to 40 in good health and CMV-seronegative.

This clone was counted a single time. The rearrangement joins TRBV7-9 to TRBJ2-3; a possible D gene is TRBD1 (8 bases). The germline V gene encodes CDR1 SEHNR and CDR2 FQNEAQ (reference sequence). Trimming pared 4 bases from V and 8 bases from J, leaving 13 bases between. This CDR3 contains 13 residues. The CDR3 reads CASSSAGQVTQYF. As DNA, the CDR3 is TGTGCCAGCAGCTCAGCGGGACAGGTTACGCAGTATTTT.

The V and J genes are TRBV6-5 and TRBJ2-1; 10 bases agree with TRBD1. Looked up from germline, CDR1 is MNHEY and CDR2 is SVGAGI. The CDR3 runs 15 residues. The ends lost 4 bases at V and 4 bases at J; junction bases unmatched: 4. The CDR3 region is CASSFGQGGYNEQFF. As DNA, the CDR3 is TGTGCCAGCAGTTTTGGACAGGGGGGTTACAATGAGCAGTTCTTC.

The chain combines TRBV5-1 with TRBJ2-5; possibly TRBD2 for D (6 bases). The germline V gene has CDR1 SGHRS and CDR2 YFSETQ. The CDR3 spans 16 residues. V dropped 3 bases and J dropped 10 bases, with 25 bases sitting between them. The CDR3 region has the DNA TGCGCCAGCAGCTACCTTACCGGGACTCAAAAGAGAGGCCAGTACTTC. Protein sequence: CASSYLTGTQKRGQYF.

This clone was seen only a few times. The rearrangement joins TRBV28 to TRBJ1-6, with TRBD1 matching 10 bases. The CDR3 consists of 16 residues. Germline CDR1 and CDR2: MDHEN and SYDVKM. V shed 6 bases and J 7 bases; nucleotides not matched to a gene: 9. CDR3 region: CASSLYRTGGNSPLHF. DNA for the CDR3: TGTGCCAGCAGCCTCTACCGGACAGGGGGGAATTCACCCCTCCACTTT.

This clone was seen once. The chain is built from TRBV7-2 and TRBJ2-7; 9 bases agree with TRBD1. The CDR3 length is 15 residues. V dropped 5 bases and J dropped 3; count of bases not matched to a gene: 8. Germline values: CDR1 SGHTA, CDR2 FQGNSA. The DNA for the CDR3 is TGTGCCAGCAGCGTCGGGACAGGGAGTTTCTACGAGCAGTACTTC. Its protein product is CASSVGTGSFYEQYF. Full variable domain (outside the CDR3, taken from reference TRBV7-2 and TRBJ2-7): GAGVSQSPSNKVTEKGKDVELRCDPISGHTALYWYRQSLGQGLEFLIYFQGNSAPDKSGLPSDRFSAERTGGSVSTLTIQRTQQEDSAVYLCASSVGTGSFYEQYFGPGTRLTVT.

The genes are TRBV10-3 and TRBJ2-5; a weak D match, TRBD2 (6 bases). Germline CDR1 is ENHRY and CDR2 is SYGVKD. This CDR3 spans 13 amino acids. Deletions cut 7 bases from V and 1 base from J, with 10 bases between. CDR3 protein: CAITSGLQETQYF. The CDR3 DNA reads as TGTGCCATCACGAGCGGGCTCCAAGAGACCCAGTACTTC.

This clone has a handful of counts. The J gene is TRBJ2-1, the V gene TRBV30, with D possibly matching TRBD2 (6 bases). Germline V gives CDR1 GTSNPN, CDR2 SVGIG (reference sequence). Trimming removed 1 base at V and 10 bases at J, with 8 bases between. CDR3 length equals 11 residues. For the CDR3, the DNA is TGTGCCTGGAGTGCCCGGGGGGAGCAGTTCTTC. Protein: CAWSARGEQFF.

The chain carries TRBV5-6 and TRBJ2-1; 7 positions agree with TRBD1. Per germline, CDR1 SGHDT and CDR2 YYEEEE. V lost 4 bases, J lost 3 bases, and 4 bases stayed unmatched. This CDR3 has 14 amino acids. The DNA of the CDR3 is TGTGCCAGCAGCCCCAGGGGGTTCTACAATGAGCAGTTCTTC. Translated, it gives CASSPRGFYNEQFF.

This chain connects TRBV19 to TRBJ2-1; 14 bases are a match to TRBD2. This CDR3 spans 18 amino acids. The V gene end was trimmed by 6 bases and the J gene end by 8 bases; junction bases not matched to a gene: 15. Germline V gene sequence: CDR1 LNHDA, CDR2 SQIVND (reference sequence). The CDR3 reads CASSPGTSGGPGGYEQFF. The CDR3 DNA reads TGTGCCAGTAGCCCCGGGACTAGCGGGGGCCCGGGGGGTTATGAGCAGTTCTTC.

The chain combines TRBV5-4 with TRBJ1-1; D perhaps matches TRBD1 (6 bases). Germline V gene data show CDR1 as SGHNT and CDR2 as YYREEE (reference sequence). V lost 2 bases, J lost 3 bases, and 11 bases lay in between. The CDR3 has 14 amino acids. CDR3 in amino acids: CASSLGGGDTEAFF. The DNA of the CDR3 is TGTGCCAGCAGCTTAGGAGGGGGGGACACTGAAGCTTTCTTT.

J is TRBJ2-1 and V is TRBV7-9; 9 bases fit TRBD1. This CDR3 has 16 amino acids. The germline CDR1 and CDR2 sequences are SEHNR and FQNEAQ (reference sequence). The trim removed 7 bases at V and 8 bases at J, leaving 15 bases unmatched. CDR3 region: CASTPLTGTGTDEQFF. CDR3 nucleotides: TGTGCCAGCACCCCCCTTACGGGGACAGGGACCGATGAGCAGTTCTTC. Complete variable domain (other parts from reference TRBV7-9 and TRBJ2-1): DTGVSQNPRHKITKRGQNVTFRCDPISEHNRLYWYRQTLGQGPEFLTYFQNEAQLEKSRLLSDRFSAERPKGSFSTLEIQRTEQGDSAMYLCASTPLTGTGTDEQFFGPGTRLTVL.

This clone was recorded a few times. The rearrangement joins TRBV19 to TRBJ1-2; 7 bases map to TRBD1. Germline CDR1 and CDR2: LNHDA and SQIVND (reference sequence). The V and J ends lost 6 bases and 5 bases, in that order; junction bases with no gene match: 6. The CDR3 length is 13 residues. CDR3 in DNA: TGTGCCAGTAGCGCGGGACAGAGATATGGCTACACCTTC. Protein sequence: CASSAGQRYGYTF.

The genes are TRBV5-4 and TRBJ1-1; D is ambiguous. The CDR3 covers 13 residues. Trimming cost V 2 bases and J 1 base, with 6 bases left between them. The germline gives CDR1 SGHNT, CDR2 YYREEE (reference sequence). The chain's CDR3 is CASSFGGNTEAFF. The CDR3 DNA follows: TGTGCCAGCAGCTTTGGAGGGAACACTGAAGCTTTCTTT.

In this sample, this clone turned up once. The V and J genes are TRBV7-2 and TRBJ1-1; 10 bases agree with TRBD1. The CDR3 runs 15 residues. V trimming: 4 bases; J trimming: 1 base; junction bases outside the gene matches: 3. In germline, CDR1 is SGHTA, CDR2 FQGNSA. CDR3 sequence reads: CASSWTGGANTEAFF. The CDR3 DNA is TGTGCCAGCAGCTGGACAGGGGGGGCGAACACTGAAGCTTTCTTT.

This clone was detected only a few times. A read error may account for a junction end that differs from germline. This CDR3 reads CASRRDSRDTQYF. CDR3 DNA: TGTGCCAGCAGAAGGGACAGCAGAGATACGCAGTATTTT. The chain links TRBV6-6 to TRBJ2-3; 7 positions match TRBD1. Germline loops: CDR1 MNHNY, CDR2 SVGAGI (reference sequence). The CDR3 spans 13 residues.

This chain joins TRBV5-6 and TRBJ2-5; 9 bases fit TRBD1. This CDR3 is built from 15 residues. Losses at the gene ends were 6 bases for V and 4 bases for J; bases not matched to a gene: 10. Germline loops: CDR1 SGHDT, CDR2 YYEEEE. CDR3 loop: CASKKGQGRRETQYF. CDR3 bases: TGTGCCAGCAAAAAAGGACAGGGGAGGCGAGAGACCCAGTACTTC.

The V gene is TRBV9, the J gene TRBJ2-7; possibly TRBD1 for D (6 bases). V gave up 4 bases and J gave up 3 bases, with 17 bases separating them. The CDR3 spans 15 residues. Germline V gene lookup returns CDR1 SGDLS and CDR2 YYNGEE. CDR3 sequence reads: CASSFSRDMDYEQYF. Here the CDR3 DNA reads TGTGCCAGCAGCTTCTCCCGGGACATGGACTACGAGCAGTACTTC.

The chain carries TRBV4-1 and TRBJ1-1; a weak D match, TRBD1 (5 bases). The CDR3 is 16 residues long. Germline V lookup: CDR1 MGHRA, CDR2 YSYEKL. With 0 bases removed from V and 5 bases from J, the gap between germline ends came to 16 bases. In DNA, the CDR3 is TGCGCCAGCAGCCAAGATTGGGTAGGGGCAGGGACTGAAGCTTTCTTT. Its translation is CASSQDWVGAGTEAFF.

The chain combines TRBV27 with TRBJ2-3, with D possibly TRBD1 on 5 matching bases. With 6 bases removed from V and 1 base from J, the gap between germline ends came to 11 bases. The CDR3 contains 14 residues. Germline assignment: CDR1 MNHEY and CDR2 SMNVEV (reference sequence). CDR3 DNA sequence: TGTGCCAGCAGGACAGTTTTGGGCACAGATACGCAGTATTTT. Its protein is CASRTVLGTDTQYF.

This sequence joins TRBV2 and TRBJ2-7, with 8 nucleotides matching TRBD2. The germline V gene encodes CDR1 SNHLY and CDR2 FYNNEI. With V trimmed by 3 bases and J by 3 bases, 7 bases remained unmatched. The CDR3 covers 15 residues. CDR3 coding DNA: TGTGCCAGCAGTGAGAGTTTAGCGGGGCTCTACGAGCAGTACTTC. The encoded protein is CASSESLAGLYEQYF.

This clone was picked up one time. Written as DNA, the CDR3 is TGTGCCAGCAGCGCCTCCGGGACAGGGAACTACGAGCAGTACTTC. Translated, it gives CASSASGTGNYEQYF. This chain links TRBV9 with TRBJ2-7, with 9 bases aligning to TRBD1. CDR3 length: 15 residues. Germline CDR1 is SGDLS and CDR2 is YYNGEE. The junction had 7 bases not matched to a gene; V was cut back by 3 bases and J by 3 bases.

This sequence joins TRBV19 and TRBJ1-1, with 7 bases that match TRBD1. The V segment lost 5 bases and the J segment 8 bases; nucleotides outside the gene matches: 14. Germline loops: CDR1 LNHDA, CDR2 SQIVND (reference sequence). The CDR3 extends over 15 amino acids. CDR3 sequence: CASSALPGLGGEAFF. The CDR3 DNA reads as TGTGCCAGTAGTGCCCTCCCGGGGTTAGGGGGCGAAGCTTTCTTT. Looking up the rest from reference TRBV19 and TRBJ1-1 gives the full variable domain: DGGITQSPKYLFRKEGQNVTLSCEQNLNHDAMYWYRQDPGQGLRLIYYSQIVNDFQKGDIAEGYSVSREKKESFPLTVTSAQKNPTAFYLCASSALPGLGGEAFFGQGTRLTVV.

The rearrangement uses TRBV14 and TRBJ2-3; D remains ambiguous. V was clipped by 5 bases and J by 1 base, with 7 bases between them. CDR3 length: 13 amino acids. Per germline, CDR1 SGHDN and CDR2 FVKESK. CDR3 residues: CASSSSGTDTQYF. The CDR3 coding sequence is TGTGCCAGCAGCTCATCGGGCACAGATACGCAGTATTTT.